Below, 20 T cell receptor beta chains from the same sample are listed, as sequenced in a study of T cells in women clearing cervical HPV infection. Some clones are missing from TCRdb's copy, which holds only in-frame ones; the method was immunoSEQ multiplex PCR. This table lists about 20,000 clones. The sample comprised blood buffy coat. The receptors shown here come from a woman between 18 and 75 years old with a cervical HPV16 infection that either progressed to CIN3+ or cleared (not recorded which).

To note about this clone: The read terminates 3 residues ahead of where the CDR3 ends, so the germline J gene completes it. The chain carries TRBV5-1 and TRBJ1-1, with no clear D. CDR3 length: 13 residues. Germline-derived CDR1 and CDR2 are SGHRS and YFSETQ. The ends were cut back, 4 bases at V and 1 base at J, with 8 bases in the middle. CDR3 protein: CASSPQSNTEAFF. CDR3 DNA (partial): TGCGCCAGCAGCCCACAGTCGAACACTGAA.

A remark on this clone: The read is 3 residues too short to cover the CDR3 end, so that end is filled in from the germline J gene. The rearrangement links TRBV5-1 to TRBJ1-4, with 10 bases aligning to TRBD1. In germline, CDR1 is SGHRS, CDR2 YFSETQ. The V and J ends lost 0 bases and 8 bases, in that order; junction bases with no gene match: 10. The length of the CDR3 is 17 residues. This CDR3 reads CASSLEPNPTGGEKLFF. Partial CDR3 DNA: TGCGCCAGCAGCTTGGAACCCAACCCGACAGGGGGCGAAAAA.

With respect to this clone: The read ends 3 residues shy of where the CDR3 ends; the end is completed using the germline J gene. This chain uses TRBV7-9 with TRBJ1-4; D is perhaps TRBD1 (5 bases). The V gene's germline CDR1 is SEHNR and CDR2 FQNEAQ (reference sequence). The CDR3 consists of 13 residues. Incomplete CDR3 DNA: TGTGCCAGCAGCTTAGCTGATGCAGGGAAA. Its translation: CASSLADAGK. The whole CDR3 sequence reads CASSLADAGKLFF.

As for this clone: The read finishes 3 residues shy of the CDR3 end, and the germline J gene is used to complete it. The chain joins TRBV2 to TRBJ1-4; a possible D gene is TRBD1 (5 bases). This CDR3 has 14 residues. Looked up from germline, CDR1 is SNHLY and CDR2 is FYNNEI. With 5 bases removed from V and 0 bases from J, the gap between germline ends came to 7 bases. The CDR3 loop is CASSHRSTNEKLFF. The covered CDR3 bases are TGTGCCAGCAGTCACAGGTCAACTAATGAAAAA.

Incomplete CDR3 DNA: TGTGCCAGCAGACTCACAGGAGAAGGAATCACTGAA. Translated: CASRLTGEGITE. The full CDR3 protein reads CASRLTGEGITEAFF. The genes are TRBV12-3 or TRBV12-4 and TRBJ1-1, with TRBD1 as a possible D gene (5 bases). Read data end 3 residues before the CDR3 end; the end is taken from the germline J gene. CDR3 length equals 15 residues. V was shortened by 6 bases and J by 4 bases, with 18 bases between the two germline ends.

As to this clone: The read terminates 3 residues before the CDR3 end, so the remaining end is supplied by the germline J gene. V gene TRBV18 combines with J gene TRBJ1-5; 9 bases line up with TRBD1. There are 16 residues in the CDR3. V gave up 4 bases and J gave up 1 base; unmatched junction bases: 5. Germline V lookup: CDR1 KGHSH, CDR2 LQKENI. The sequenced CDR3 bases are TGTGCCAGCTCACAAACAGGGGGCAGGAGCAATCAGCCC. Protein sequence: CASSQTGGRSNQP. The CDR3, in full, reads CASSQTGGRSNQPQHF.

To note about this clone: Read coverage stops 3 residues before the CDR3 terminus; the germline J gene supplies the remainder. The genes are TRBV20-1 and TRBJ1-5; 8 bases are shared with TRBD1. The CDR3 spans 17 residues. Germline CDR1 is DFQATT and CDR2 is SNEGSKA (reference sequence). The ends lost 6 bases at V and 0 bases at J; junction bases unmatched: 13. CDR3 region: CSAKIGTGGNSNQPQHF. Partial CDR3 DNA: TGCAGTGCCAAAATCGGGACAGGCGGTAATAGCAATCAGCCC.

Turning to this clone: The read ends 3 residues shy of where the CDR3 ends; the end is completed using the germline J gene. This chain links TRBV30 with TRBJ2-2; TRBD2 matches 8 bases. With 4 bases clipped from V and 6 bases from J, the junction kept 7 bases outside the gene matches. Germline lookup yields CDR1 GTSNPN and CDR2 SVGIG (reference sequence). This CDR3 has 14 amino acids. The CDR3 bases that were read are TGTGCCTGGAACGGGGGGGGTGGCGCCGGGGAG. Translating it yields CAWNGGGGAGE. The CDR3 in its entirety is CAWNGGGGAGELFF.

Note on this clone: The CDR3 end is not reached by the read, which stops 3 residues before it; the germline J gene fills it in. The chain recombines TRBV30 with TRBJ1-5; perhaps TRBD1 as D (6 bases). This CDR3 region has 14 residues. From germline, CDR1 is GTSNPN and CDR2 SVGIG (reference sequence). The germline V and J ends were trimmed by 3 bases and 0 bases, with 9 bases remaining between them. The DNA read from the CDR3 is TGTGCCTGGAGCCCAGGGGCTAGCAATCAGCCC. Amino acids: CAWSPGASNQP. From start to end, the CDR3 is CAWSPGASNQPQHF.

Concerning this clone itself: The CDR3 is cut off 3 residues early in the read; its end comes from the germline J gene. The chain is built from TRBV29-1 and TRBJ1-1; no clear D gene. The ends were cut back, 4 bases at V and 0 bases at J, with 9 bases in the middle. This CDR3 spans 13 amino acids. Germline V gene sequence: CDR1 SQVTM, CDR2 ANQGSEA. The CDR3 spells CSVARQMNTEAFF. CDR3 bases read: TGCAGCGTTGCGCGACAAATGAACACTGAA.

This chain's CDR3 is CASSPSLRGSSGYTF. CDR3 DNA, as far as it was read: TGTGCCAGCAGCCCAAGTTTAAGGGGCTCCTCGGGC. V usage is TRBV7-9 and J usage is TRBJ1-2; TRBD1 might be the D (5 bases). The read comes to an end 3 residues before the CDR3 does, leaving the germline J gene to fill in the end. Germline CDR1 SEHNR, CDR2 FQNEAQ (reference sequence). CDR3 size: 15 residues. Based on the CDR3 plus reference TRBV7-9 and TRBJ1-2, the full variable domain is DTGVSQNPRHKITKRGQNVTFRCDPISEHNRLYWYRQTLGQGPEFLTYFQNEAQLEKSRLLSDRFSAERPKGSFSTLEIQRTEQGDSAMYLCASSPSLRGSSGYTFGSGTRLTVV.

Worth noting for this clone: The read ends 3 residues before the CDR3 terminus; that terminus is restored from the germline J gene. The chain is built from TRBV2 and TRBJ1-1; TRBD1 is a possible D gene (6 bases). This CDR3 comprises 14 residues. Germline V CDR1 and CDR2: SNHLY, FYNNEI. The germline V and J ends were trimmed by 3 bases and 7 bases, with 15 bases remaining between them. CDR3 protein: CASSDFTGFIEAFF. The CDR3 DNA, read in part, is TGTGCCAGCAGTGATTTTACAGGGTTCATTGAA.

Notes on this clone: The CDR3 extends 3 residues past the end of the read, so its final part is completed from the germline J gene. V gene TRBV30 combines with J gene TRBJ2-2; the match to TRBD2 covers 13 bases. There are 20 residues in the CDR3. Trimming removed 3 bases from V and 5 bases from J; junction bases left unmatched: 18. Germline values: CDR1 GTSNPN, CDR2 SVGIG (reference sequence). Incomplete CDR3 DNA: TGTGCCTGGAGGGACCATGGGCCGGGACTAGCGGGACAAGGGACCGGGGAG. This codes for CAWRDHGPGLAGQGTGE. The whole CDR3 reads CAWRDHGPGLAGQGTGELFF.

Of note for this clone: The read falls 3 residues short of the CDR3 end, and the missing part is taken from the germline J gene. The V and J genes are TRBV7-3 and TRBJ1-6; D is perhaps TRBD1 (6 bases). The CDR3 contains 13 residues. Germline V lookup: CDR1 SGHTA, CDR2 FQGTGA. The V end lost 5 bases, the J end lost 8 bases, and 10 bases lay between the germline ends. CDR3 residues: CASSPRQDSPLHF. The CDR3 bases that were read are TGTGCCAGCAGCCCACGACAGGATTCACCC. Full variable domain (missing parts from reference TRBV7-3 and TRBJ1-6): GAGVSQTPSNKVTEKGKYVELRCDPISGHTALYWYRQSLGQGPEFLIYFQGTGAADDSGLPNDRFFAVRPEGSVSTLKIQRTERGDSAVYLCASSPRQDSPLHFGNGTRLTVT.

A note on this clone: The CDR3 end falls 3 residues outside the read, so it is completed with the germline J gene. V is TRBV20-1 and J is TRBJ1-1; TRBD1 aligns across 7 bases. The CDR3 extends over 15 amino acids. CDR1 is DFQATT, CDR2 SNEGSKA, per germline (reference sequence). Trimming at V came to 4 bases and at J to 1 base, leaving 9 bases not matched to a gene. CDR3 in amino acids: CSATVDRWANTEAFF. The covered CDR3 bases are TGCAGTGCTACCGTGGACAGGTGGGCGAACACTGAA.

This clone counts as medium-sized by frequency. The CDR3 reads CASSEQGSYGYTF. The sequenced CDR3 bases are TGTGCCAGCAGTGAACAAGGGTCTTATGGC. The J gene is TRBJ1-2, the V gene TRBV2; D ambiguous. The CDR3 extends 3 residues past the end of the read, so its final part is completed from the germline J gene. Germline values: CDR1 SNHLY, CDR2 FYNNEI. The CDR3 consists of 13 residues. Trimming removed 2 bases from V and 5 bases from J, with 9 bases in between.

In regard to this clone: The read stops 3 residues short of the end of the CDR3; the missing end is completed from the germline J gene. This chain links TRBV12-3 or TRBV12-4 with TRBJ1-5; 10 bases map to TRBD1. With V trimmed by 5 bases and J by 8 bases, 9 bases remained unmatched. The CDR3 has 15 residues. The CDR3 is CASSQTGGSREPQHF. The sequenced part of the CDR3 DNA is TGTGCCAGCAGTCAGACAGGGGGCTCCAGGGAGCCC.

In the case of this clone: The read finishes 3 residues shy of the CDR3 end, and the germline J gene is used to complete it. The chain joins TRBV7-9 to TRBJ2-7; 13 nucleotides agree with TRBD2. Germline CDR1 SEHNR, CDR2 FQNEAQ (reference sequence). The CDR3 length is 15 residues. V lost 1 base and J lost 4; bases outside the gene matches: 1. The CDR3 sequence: CASSLGLAGGYEQYF. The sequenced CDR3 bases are TGTGCCAGCAGCTTAGGACTAGCGGGAGGATACGAG.

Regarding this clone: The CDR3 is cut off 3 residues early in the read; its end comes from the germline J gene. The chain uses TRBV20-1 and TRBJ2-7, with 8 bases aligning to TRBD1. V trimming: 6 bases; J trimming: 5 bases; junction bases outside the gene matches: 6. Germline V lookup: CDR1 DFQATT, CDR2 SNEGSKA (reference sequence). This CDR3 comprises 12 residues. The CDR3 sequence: CSAGQGADEQYF. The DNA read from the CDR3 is TGCAGTGCCGGACAGGGAGCCGACGAG.

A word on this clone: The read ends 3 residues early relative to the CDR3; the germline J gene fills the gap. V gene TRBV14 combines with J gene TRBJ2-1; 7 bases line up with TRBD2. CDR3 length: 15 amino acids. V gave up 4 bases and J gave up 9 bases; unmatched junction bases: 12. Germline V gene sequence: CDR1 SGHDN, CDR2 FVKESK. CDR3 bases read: TGTGCCAGCAGCCTTGGACTAGGTCTGGCTAGTGAG. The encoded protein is CASSLGLGLASE. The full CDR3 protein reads CASSLGLGLASEQFF.